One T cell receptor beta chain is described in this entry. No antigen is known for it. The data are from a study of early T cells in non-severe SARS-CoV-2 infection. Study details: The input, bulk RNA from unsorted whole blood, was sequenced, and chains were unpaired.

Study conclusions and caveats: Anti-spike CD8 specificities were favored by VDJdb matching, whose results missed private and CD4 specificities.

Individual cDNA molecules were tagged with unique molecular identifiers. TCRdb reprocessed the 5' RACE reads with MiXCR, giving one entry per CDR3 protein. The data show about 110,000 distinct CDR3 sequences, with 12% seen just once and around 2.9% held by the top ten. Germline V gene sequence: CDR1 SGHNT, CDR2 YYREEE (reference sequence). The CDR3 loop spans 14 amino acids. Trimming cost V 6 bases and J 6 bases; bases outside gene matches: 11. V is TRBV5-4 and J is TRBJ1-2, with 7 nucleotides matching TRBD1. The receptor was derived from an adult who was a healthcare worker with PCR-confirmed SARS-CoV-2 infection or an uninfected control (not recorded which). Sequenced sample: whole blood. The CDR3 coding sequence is TGTGCCAGCAAGAATGACAGGGCTAGGGATGGCTACACCTTC. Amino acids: CASKNDRARDGYTF.